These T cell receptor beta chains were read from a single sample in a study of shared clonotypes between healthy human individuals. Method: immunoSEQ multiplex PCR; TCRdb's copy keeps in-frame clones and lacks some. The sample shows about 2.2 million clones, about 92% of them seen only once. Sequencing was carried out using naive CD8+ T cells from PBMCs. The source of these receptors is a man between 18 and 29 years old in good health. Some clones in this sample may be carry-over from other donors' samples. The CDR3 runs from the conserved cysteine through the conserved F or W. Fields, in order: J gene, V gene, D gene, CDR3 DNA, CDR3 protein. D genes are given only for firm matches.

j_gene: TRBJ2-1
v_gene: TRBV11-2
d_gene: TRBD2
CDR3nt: TGTGCCAGCAGCCTCGGGAAACTAGCGGGAGGGCCTTACAATGAGCAGTTCTTC
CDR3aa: CASSLGKLAGGPYNEQFF

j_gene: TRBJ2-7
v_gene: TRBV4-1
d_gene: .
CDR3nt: TGCGCCAGCAGCCAAGATTCCCTCGAGCAGTACTTC
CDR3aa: CASSQDSLEQYF

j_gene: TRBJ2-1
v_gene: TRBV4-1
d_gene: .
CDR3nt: TGCGCCAGCAGCCAAGATTTGAGAGAGCGTGAGCAGTTCTTC
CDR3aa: CASSQDLREREQFF

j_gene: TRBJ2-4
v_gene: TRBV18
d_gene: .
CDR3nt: TGTGCCAGCTCAGCTCAAAGTCTGGGGCGAGGTTCCAAAAACATTCAGTACTTC
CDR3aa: CASSAQSLGRGSKNIQYF

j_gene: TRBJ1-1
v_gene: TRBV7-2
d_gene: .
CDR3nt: TGTGCCAGCAGCTTAGTTCTGAGTAGTGAAGCTTTCTTT
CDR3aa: CASSLVLSSEAFF

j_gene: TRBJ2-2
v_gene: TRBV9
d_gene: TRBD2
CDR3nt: TGTGCCAGCAGCGTTAGCGGGAGTTATAACACCGGGGAGCTGTTTTTT
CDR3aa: CASSVSGSYNTGELFF

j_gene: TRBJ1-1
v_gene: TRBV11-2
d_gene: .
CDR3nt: TGCGCCAGCAGCCAAGATCGGGGGGTGAACACTGAAGCTTTCTTT
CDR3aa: CASSQDRGVNTEAFF

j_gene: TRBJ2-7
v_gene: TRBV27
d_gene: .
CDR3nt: TGTGCCAGCGGGGCGGCCTACTACGAGCAGTACTTC
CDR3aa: CASGAAYYEQYF

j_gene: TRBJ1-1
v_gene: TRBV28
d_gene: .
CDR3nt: TGTGCCAGCAGTTTGACTCGCACTGAAGCTTTCTTT
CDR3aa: CASSLTRTEAFF

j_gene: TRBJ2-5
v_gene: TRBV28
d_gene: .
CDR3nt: TGTGCCAGCAGTTCTGGGCAGGGGCTAGTCGGGACCCAGTACTTC
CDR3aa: CASSSGQGLVGTQYF

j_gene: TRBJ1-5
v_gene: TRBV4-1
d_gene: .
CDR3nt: TGCGCCAGCAGCCCCTGGGGAGGTAGCAATCAGCCCCAGCATTTT
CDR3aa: CASSPWGGSNQPQHF